This entry lists 8 T cell receptor beta chains sequenced from one sample in a study of shared clonotypes between healthy human individuals. The repertoire was sequenced with immunoSEQ multiplex PCR; TCRdb's copy has only in-frame clones and lacks some. The table lists about 450,000 clones, roughly 85% of them singletons, with approximately 12% in the top ten. The sample comprised PBMCs. Every receptor here comes from a woman aged 40 to 50 in good health. Some clones in this sample may be carry-over from other donors' samples.

This chain joins TRBV28 and TRBJ2-5, with a weak D call TRBD1 (5 bases). From germline, CDR1 is MDHEN and CDR2 SYDVKM. The CDR3 runs to 17 residues. The V gene lost 6 bases and the J gene lost 4 bases, with 24 bases spanning the gap. The CDR3 bases are TGTGCCAGCAGGGCCTCTAAGGGGCTAAGTCGGGTAGAGACCCAGTACTTC. It translates to CASRASKGLSRVETQYF. The full variable domain, its missing parts supplied by reference TRBV28 and TRBJ2-5, is DVKVTQSSRYLVKRTGEKVFLECVQDMDHENMFWYRQDPGLGLRLIYFSYDVKMKEKGDIPEGYSVSREKKERFSLILESASTNQTSMYLCASRASKGLSRVETQYFGPGTRLLVL.

The gene calls are TRBV28 and TRBJ2-5, with D possibly being TRBD1 (6 bases). CDR3 length: 15 residues. Trimming removed 6 bases from V and 1 base from J, with 15 bases in between. Germline V gene data show CDR1 as MDHEN and CDR2 as SYDVKM. The CDR3 DNA reads TGTGCCAGCAGCCCAACTACAGGGACCCAAGAGACCCAGTACTTC. Amino acid sequence: CASSPTTGTQETQYF.

J is TRBJ2-7 and V is TRBV6-1, with TRBD1 as a possible D gene (6 bases). With 4 bases removed from V and 3 bases from J, the gap between germline ends came to 13 bases. The CDR3 loop spans 14 amino acids. Germline values: CDR1 MNHNS, CDR2 SASEGT. The CDR3 nucleotides are TGTGCCAGCAGTGCGACAGGAATGGGCTACGAGCAGTACTTC. This codes for CASSATGMGYEQYF.

This clone was observed a single time. The chain has TRBV6-1 and TRBJ1-3; D gene ambiguous. V was shortened by 7 bases and J by 0 bases, with 13 bases between the two germline ends. The CDR3 length is 15 residues. In germline, CDR1 is MNHNS, CDR2 SASEGT. The CDR3 nucleotides read TGTGCCAGCAACAACGACGCGAGCTCTGGAAACACCATATATTTT. Protein sequence: CASNNDASSGNTIYF.

The chain links TRBV11-2 to TRBJ1-2; maybe TRBD1 (6 bases). The CDR3 contains 16 residues. Trimming removed 4 bases at V and 8 bases at J, with 23 bases between. Germline CDR1 is SGHAT and CDR2 is FQNNGV. The CDR3 sequence is CASSSTGGGDFGGYTF. CDR3 DNA sequence: TGTGCCAGCAGCTCGACAGGTGGAGGGGATTTTGGAGGCTACACCTTC.

The chain has TRBV27 and TRBJ2-3; tentatively, D is TRBD1 (6 bases). The CDR3 covers 14 residues. Trimming stripped 4 bases from V and 1 base from J, with 9 bases between. Germline loops: CDR1 MNHEY, CDR2 SMNVEV (reference sequence). CDR3 DNA sequence: TGTGCCAGCAGTTGGGGGCGGGGCACAGATACGCAGTATTTT. Protein: CASSWGRGTDTQYF.

V gene TRBV28 combines with J gene TRBJ1-2; 11 bases map to TRBD1. CDR3 length: 15 amino acids. Germline assignment: CDR1 MDHEN and CDR2 SYDVKM. Losses at the gene ends were 5 bases for V and 4 bases for J; bases not matched to a gene: 6. This chain's CDR3 is CASSPSGQGVYGYTF. CDR3 in DNA: TGTGCCAGCAGTCCCTCGGGACAGGGGGTCTATGGCTACACCTTC.

With respect to this clone: This likely came from a read error, as a far larger clone is one base away. The rearrangement joins TRBV6-5 to TRBJ1-5; no clear D gene. CDR1 MNHEY and CDR2 SVGAGI come from the germline V gene. CDR3 length equals 13 residues. The V end lost 5 bases, the J end lost 0 bases, and 5 bases lay between the germline ends. The CDR3 spells CASSPYSNQPQHF. The CDR3 nucleotides read TGTGCCAGCAGTCCTTATAGCAATCAGCCCCAGCATTTT.